The source of this TCR beta chain is a study of cytomegalovirus exposure and HLA in healthy donors. The study, taken as a whole, reports: Per a prior analysis, the majority of TCR beta V segments were productive roughly 90% or roughly 30% of the time. In a later analysis, at a false discovery rate of 0.05, under 20,000 TCR beta sequences were associated with HLA alleles. For most subjects, TCR beta sequences were reported to predict HLA-A and HLA-B alleles with accuracy. Among TCR beta chains, those listed as cytomegalovirus-associated numbered some 160.

About this clone itself: The antigen remains unidentified.

PCR primers comprised 60 Vbeta and 13 Jbeta primers. Sequenced by immunoSEQ multiplex PCR; TCRdb stores in-frame clones only, minus some. Among about 170,000 clones listed, around 76% were seen once. The material sequenced was PBMCs. The receptor comes from a man in his forties in good health and CMV-seropositive.

In DNA, the CDR3 is TGTGCCAGCAGCAACGGGGTCACTGGCACAGATACGCAGTATTTT. Amino acid sequence: CASSNGVTGTDTQYF. The genes are TRBV5-6 and TRBJ2-3; possible D gene TRBD2, 5 bases. Germline CDR1 and CDR2: SGHDT and YYEEEE. CDR3 length equals 15 residues. Between the trimmed V and J ends, which lost 4 bases and 1 base, there was a span of 13 bases.